This T cell receptor (beta chain) was recovered during a study of T-cell memory formation after mild COVID-19. This clonotype has just a few counts. What it binds is not known. The CDR3 covers 13 residues. Trimming took off 3 bases at V and 10 bases at J, with 12 bases between the two ends. CDR1 KGHDR and CDR2 SFDVKD come from the germline V gene. A single record per CDR3 protein comes from TCRdb applying MiXCR to the 5' RACE reads. Among fewer than 600,000 distinct CDR3 sequences listed, about a fifth were seen once. General study findings and limits: Memory sampled before infection contained some responding clones, suggesting cross-reactive memory joined. CD4/CD8 balance characterized clones contracting day 15 to 85, and CD4+ skew characterized later expanders.

The TCR originated in an adult woman who had mild COVID-19 (a few samples of this study predate the infection). Cell type and time point are not known. Sequencing was done on a sample of PBMCs or a T cell subset sorted from them (not recorded which). The V call is TRBV24-1, the J call TRBJ2-1; a possible D gene is TRBD2 (5 bases). The CDR3 bases are TGTGCCACCAGTGATCTGACTACCTCCGAGCAGTTCTTC. Translated: CATSDLTTSEQFF.